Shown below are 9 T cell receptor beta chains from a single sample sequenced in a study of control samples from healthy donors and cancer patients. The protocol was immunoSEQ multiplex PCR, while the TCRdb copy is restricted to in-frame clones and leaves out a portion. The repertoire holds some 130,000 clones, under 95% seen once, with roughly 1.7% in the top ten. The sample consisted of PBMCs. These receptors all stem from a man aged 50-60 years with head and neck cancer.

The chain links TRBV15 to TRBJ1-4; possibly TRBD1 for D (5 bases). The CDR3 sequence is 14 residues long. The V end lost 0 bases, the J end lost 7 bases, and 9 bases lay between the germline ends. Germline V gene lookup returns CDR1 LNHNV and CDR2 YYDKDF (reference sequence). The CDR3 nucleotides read TGTGCCACCAGCAGAGATGTCAGGGTTGAAAAACTGTTTTTT. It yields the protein CATSRDVRVEKLFF.

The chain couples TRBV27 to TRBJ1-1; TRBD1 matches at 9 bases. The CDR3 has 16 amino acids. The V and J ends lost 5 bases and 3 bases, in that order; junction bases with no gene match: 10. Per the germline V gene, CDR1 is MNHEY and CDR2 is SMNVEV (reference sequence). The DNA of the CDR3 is TGTGCCAGCAGTAAGAAACGGGACAGGGCGTACACTGAAGCTTTCTTT. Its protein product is CASSKKRDRAYTEAFF.

The CDR3 region has the DNA TGCGCCAGCACGGGGGACCAAGAGACCCAGTACTTC. It encodes CASTGDQETQYF. The chain couples TRBV5-1 to TRBJ2-5; a weak D match, TRBD2 (6 bases). This CDR3 is 12 amino acids long. Germline CDR1 is SGHRS and CDR2 is YFSETQ. Trimming left V 6 bases short and J 0 bases short, with 6 bases between.

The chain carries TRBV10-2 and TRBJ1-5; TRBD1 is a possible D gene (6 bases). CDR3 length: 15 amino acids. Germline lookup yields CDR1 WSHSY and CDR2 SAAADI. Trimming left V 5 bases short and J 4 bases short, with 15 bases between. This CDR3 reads CASSRDAQGNQPQHF. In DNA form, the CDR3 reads TGCGCCAGCAGTAGGGACGCACAGGGAAATCAGCCCCAGCATTTT.

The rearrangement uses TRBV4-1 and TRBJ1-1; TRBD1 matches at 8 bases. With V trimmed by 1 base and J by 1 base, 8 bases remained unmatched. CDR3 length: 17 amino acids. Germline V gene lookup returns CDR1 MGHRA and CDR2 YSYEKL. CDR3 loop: CASSQGWARGRNTEAFF. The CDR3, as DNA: TGCGCCAGCAGCCAAGGGTGGGCCAGGGGGCGGAACACTGAAGCTTTCTTT.

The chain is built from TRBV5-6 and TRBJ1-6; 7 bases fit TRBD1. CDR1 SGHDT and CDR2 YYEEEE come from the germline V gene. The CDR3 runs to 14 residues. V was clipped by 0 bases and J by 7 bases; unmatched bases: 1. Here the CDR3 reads CASSLGQGNSPLHF. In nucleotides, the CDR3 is TGTGCCAGCAGCTTGGGACAGGGAAATTCACCCCTCCACTTT. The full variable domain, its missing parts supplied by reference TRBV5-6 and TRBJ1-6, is DAGVTQSPTHLIKTRGQQVTLRCSPKSGHDTVSWYQQALGQGPQFIFQYYEEEERQRGNFPDRFSGHQFPNYSSELNVNALLLGDSALYLCASSLGQGNSPLHFGNGTRLTVT.

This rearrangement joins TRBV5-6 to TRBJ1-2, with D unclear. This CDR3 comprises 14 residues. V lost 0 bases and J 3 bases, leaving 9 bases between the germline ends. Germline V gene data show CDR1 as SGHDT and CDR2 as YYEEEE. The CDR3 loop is CASSLEGDHYGYTF. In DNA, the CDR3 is TGTGCCAGCAGCTTGGAAGGTGACCACTATGGCTACACCTTC.

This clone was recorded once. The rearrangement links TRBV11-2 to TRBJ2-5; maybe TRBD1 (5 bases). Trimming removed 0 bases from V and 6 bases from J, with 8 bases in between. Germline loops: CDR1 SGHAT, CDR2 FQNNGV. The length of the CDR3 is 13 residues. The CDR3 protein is CASSLDRAQTQYF. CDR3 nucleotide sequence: TGTGCCAGCAGCTTAGACAGGGCTCAGACCCAGTACTTC.

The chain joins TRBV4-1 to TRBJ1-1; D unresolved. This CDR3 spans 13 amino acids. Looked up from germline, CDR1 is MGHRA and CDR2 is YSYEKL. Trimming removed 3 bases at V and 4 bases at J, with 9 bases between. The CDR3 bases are TGCGCCAGCAGCCAGGAGAGGATCACTGAAGCTTTCTTT. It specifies CASSQERITEAFF.